One and the same sample provided the 25 T cell receptor beta chains below, sequenced in a study of blood T cell repertoires in COVID-19. The data were produced by immunoSEQ multiplex PCR, yet TCRdb's version contains in-frame clones alone and is incomplete. The sample shows about 130,000 clones, approximately 85% of them seen only once. The sequenced material came from peripheral blood. Receptors were obtained from a man aged 25-40 years with COVID-19, enrolled during active disease.

This rearrangement joins TRBV2 to TRBJ1-5; 9 bases are a match to TRBD1. The CDR3 extends over 15 amino acids. V shed 6 bases, J shed 1 base, and the junction held 4 bases outside the gene matches. The germline CDR1 and CDR2 sequences are SNHLY and FYNNEI. The CDR3 sequence is CASRTGGASNQPQHF. DNA for the CDR3: TGTGCCAGCAGGACAGGGGGGGCGAGCAATCAGCCCCAGCATTTT.

The gene calls are TRBV7-9 and TRBJ2-3; no definite D call. CDR1 SEHNR and CDR2 FQNEAQ come from the germline V gene (reference sequence). The V end lost 1 base, the J end lost 13 bases, and 9 bases lay between the germline ends. The CDR3 consists of 11 residues. CDR3 DNA: TGTGCCAGCAGCTTAGTCGGTACCGAGTATTTT. Its translation is CASSLVGTEYF.

The gene calls are TRBV11-3 and TRBJ1-1; the D gene is possibly TRBD1 (5 bases). The germline V gene encodes CDR1 SGHNT and CDR2 YENEEA. Trimming removed 3 bases from V and 1 base from J, with 18 bases in between. The CDR3 runs 17 residues. The CDR3, as DNA: TGTGCCAGCAGCTTCCGACAGCCCTTGACGGGGAACACTGAAGCTTTCTTT. Translating gives CASSFRQPLTGNTEAFF.

The rearrangement joins TRBV13 to TRBJ2-2; D not certain. Germline loops: CDR1 PRHDT, CDR2 FYEKMQ (reference sequence). Trimming removed 6 bases from V and 0 bases from J, with 8 bases in between. The CDR3 has 14 amino acids. The DNA of the CDR3 is TGTGCCAGCAGAGAGTTCGCGAACACCGGGGAGCTGTTTTTT. Its translation: CASREFANTGELFF.

The chain combines TRBV29-1 with TRBJ1-2, with D possibly matching TRBD1 (5 bases). V was shortened by 4 bases and J by 1 base, with 16 bases between the two germline ends. The CDR3 loop spans 15 amino acids. Germline CDR1 and CDR2: SQVTM and ANQGSEA. The CDR3 reads CSVAVQDLNNYGYTF. The CDR3 DNA reads TGCAGCGTTGCGGTACAGGATCTCAATAACTATGGCTACACCTTC.

V gene TRBV5-6 combines with J gene TRBJ1-5; D gene ambiguous. The V end lost 3 bases, the J end lost 2 bases, and 9 bases lay between the germline ends. The CDR3 is made up of 14 amino acids. In germline, CDR1 is SGHDT, CDR2 YYEEEE. The CDR3 reads CASSYGTGNQPQHF. The CDR3 coding sequence is TGTGCCAGCAGCTATGGAACAGGCAATCAGCCCCAGCATTTT.

The V gene is TRBV9, the J gene TRBJ2-7, with TRBD2 identical over 8 bases. Germline V CDR1 and CDR2: SGDLS, YYNGEE. V lost 2 bases, J lost 4 bases, and 8 bases stayed unmatched. The CDR3 spans 15 residues. CDR3 sequence reads: CASSVRSSGAYEQYF. The DNA for the CDR3 is TGTGCCAGCAGCGTGAGGAGTAGCGGGGCGTACGAGCAGTACTTC.

The V and J genes are TRBV19 and TRBJ1-5, with 8 bases fitting TRBD1. The CDR3 extends over 15 amino acids. Per the germline V gene, CDR1 is LNHDA and CDR2 is SQIVND (reference sequence). With V trimmed by 6 bases and J by 3 bases, 7 bases remained unmatched. CDR3 amino acids: CASSIGQGINQPQHF. The CDR3 DNA follows: TGTGCCAGTAGCATTGGACAGGGAATCAATCAGCCCCAGCATTTT.

This chain connects TRBV28 to TRBJ2-7, with 13 nucleotides matching TRBD2. The V and J ends lost 5 bases and 2 bases, in that order; junction bases with no gene match: 3. CDR3 size: 15 residues. Germline assignment: CDR1 MDHEN and CDR2 SYDVKM. The CDR3, as DNA: TGTGCCAGCAGTGTGGGACTAGCGGGAACCTACGAGCAGTACTTC. Amino acids: CASSVGLAGTYEQYF.

The chain couples TRBV27 to TRBJ1-5; 8 bases are shared with TRBD1. The CDR3 extends over 15 amino acids. Germline V gene lookup returns CDR1 MNHEY and CDR2 SMNVEV (reference sequence). Germline trimming cut 6 bases from V and 4 bases from J; bases unmatched to any gene: 8. The CDR3 DNA sequence: TGTGCCAGCAGCCCTCACGGGACAGGAAATCAGCCCCAGCATTTT. Translated: CASSPHGTGNQPQHF.

V usage is TRBV27 and J usage is TRBJ2-5, with a tentative D call TRBD1 (5 bases). CDR1 MNHEY and CDR2 SMNVEV come from the germline V gene (reference sequence). With 4 bases removed from V and 9 bases from J, the gap between germline ends came to 18 bases. This CDR3 spans 14 amino acids. In DNA, the CDR3 is TGTGCCAGCAGTTCCCTACAGGTCGCAGGATCCCAGTACTTC. It specifies CASSSLQVAGSQYF.

This chain uses TRBV12-3 or TRBV12-4 with TRBJ1-5; no firm D call. Trimming removed 6 bases at V and 0 bases at J, with 6 bases between. This CDR3 has 13 amino acids. CDR3 residues: CASSGVSNQPQHF. The CDR3 DNA reads TGTGCCAGCAGCGGGGTTAGCAATCAGCCCCAGCATTTT.

The chain combines TRBV6-1 with TRBJ1-4; tentatively, D is TRBD1 (5 bases). Germline CDR1 and CDR2: MNHNS and SASEGT. Deletions cut 0 bases from V and 1 base from J, with 18 bases between. CDR3 length: 19 residues. The CDR3 region is CASSEALPGRARTNEKLFF. In DNA form, the CDR3 reads TGTGCCAGCAGTGAAGCGCTTCCCGGCAGGGCGAGAACTAATGAAAAACTGTTTTTT.

The chain links TRBV30 to TRBJ2-7, with 10 bases identical to TRBD2. CDR3 length: 14 residues. Per the germline V gene, CDR1 is GTSNPN and CDR2 is SVGIG (reference sequence). Germline trimming cut 0 bases from V and 7 bases from J; bases unmatched to any gene: 6. In DNA form, the CDR3 reads TGTGCCTGGAGTGTGGGAGCGGGGGGGCCTGAGCAGTACTTC. It codes for CAWSVGAGGPEQYF. The whole variable domain, filled in from reference TRBV30 and TRBJ2-7, reads SQTIHQWPATLVQPVGSPLSLECTVEGTSNPNLYWYRQAAGRGLQLLFYSVGIGQISSEVPQNLSASRPQDRQFILSSKKLLLSDSGFYLCAWSVGAGGPEQYFGPGTRLTVT.

This chain joins TRBV19 and TRBJ2-6; D remains ambiguous. In germline, CDR1 is LNHDA, CDR2 SQIVND (reference sequence). The length of the CDR3 is 15 residues. V shed 3 bases and J shed 0 bases, with 6 bases lying between them. The CDR3 region has the DNA TGTGCCAGTAGTATTCCTTTCTCTGGGGCCAACGTCCTGACTTTC. It translates to CASSIPFSGANVLTF.

This clone occurred a few times. The chain uses TRBV11-2 and TRBJ1-5; D is unclear. This CDR3 has 15 amino acids. V lost 1 base to trimming and J lost 2 bases, with 9 bases between them. Germline CDR1 SGHAT, CDR2 FQNNGV. CDR3 amino acids: CASSLGVGGNQPQHF. CDR3 nucleotides: TGTGCCAGCAGCTTAGGAGTGGGCGGCAATCAGCCCCAGCATTTT.

This rearrangement joins TRBV10-3 to TRBJ2-7; D is unclear. In germline, CDR1 is ENHRY, CDR2 SYGVKD. CDR3 length equals 13 residues. Trimming cost V 2 bases and J 0 bases, with 5 bases left between them. As DNA, the CDR3 is TGTGCCATCAGTGAGGAGAGCTCCTACGAGCAGTACTTC. Residues: CAISEESSYEQYF.

This chain links TRBV5-1 with TRBJ1-1; possible D gene TRBD1, 5 bases. The CDR3 runs 13 residues. Germline CDR1 and CDR2: SGHRS and YFSETQ. V lost 6 bases to trimming and J lost 3 bases, with 12 bases between them. DNA for the CDR3: TGCGCCAGCAAGGCAGGGATGGACACTGAAGCTTTCTTT. Translated, it gives CASKAGMDTEAFF.

This clone was recorded only once. This sequence joins TRBV29-1 and TRBJ2-1; D unresolved. CDR1 is SQVTM, CDR2 ANQGSEA, per germline. Trimming left V 3 bases short and J 0 bases short, with 3 bases between. This CDR3 contains 12 residues. The CDR3 sequence is CSVDSSYNEQFF. The CDR3 nucleotides read TGCAGCGTTGACAGCTCCTACAATGAGCAGTTCTTC.

This chain uses TRBV15 with TRBJ2-5, with D tentatively TRBD2 (5 bases). This CDR3 has 14 residues. CDR1 is LNHNV, CDR2 YYDKDF, per germline (reference sequence). V was trimmed by 7 bases and J by 1 base, leaving 13 bases between them. The CDR3 region has the DNA TGTGCCACCACCGAAAGGAGGAGCCAAGAGACCCAGTACTTC. It is translated as CATTERRSQETQYF.

Note on this clone: This same CDR3 is encoded by further DNA sequences in the sample. This chain links TRBV2 with TRBJ1-1; tentative D call: TRBD1 (6 bases). This CDR3 contains 13 residues. Germline CDR1 SNHLY, CDR2 FYNNEI. Trimming took off 6 bases at V and 1 base at J, with 9 bases between the two ends. CDR3 nucleotide sequence: TGTGCCAGCAGGGTGGACAGGAACACTGAAGCTTTCTTT. Protein sequence: CASRVDRNTEAFF.

This clone was observed a few times. The chain couples TRBV7-9 to TRBJ2-5, with D maybe TRBD1 (6 bases). Germline V gene lookup returns CDR1 SEHNR and CDR2 FQNEAQ (reference sequence). The CDR3 has 13 residues. With 8 bases removed from V and 0 bases from J, the gap between germline ends came to 10 bases. The CDR3 DNA follows: TGTGCCAGCGGGGGCCCAAACCAAGAGACCCAGTACTTC. This encodes CASGGPNQETQYF. Variable domain in full (rest from reference TRBV7-9 and TRBJ2-5): DTGVSQNPRHKITKRGQNVTFRCDPISEHNRLYWYRQTLGQGPEFLTYFQNEAQLEKSRLLSDRFSAERPKGSFSTLEIQRTEQGDSAMYLCASGGPNQETQYFGPGTRLLVL.

The chain carries TRBV3-1 (or the pseudogene TRBV3-2) and TRBJ2-7, with D possibly matching TRBD1 (5 bases). Between the trimmed V and J ends, which lost 7 bases and 7 bases, there was a span of 17 bases. The germline gives CDR1 LGHDT, CDR2 YNNKEL (reference sequence). CDR3 length: 13 residues. CDR3 DNA: TGTGCCAGCACCCCTCAGGGCTCTTTTGAGCAGTACTTC. Protein sequence: CASTPQGSFEQYF.

V gene TRBV19 combines with J gene TRBJ1-2; D remains unclear. Trimming left V 6 bases short and J 6 bases short, with 14 bases between. In germline, CDR1 is LNHDA, CDR2 SQIVND (reference sequence). This CDR3 is built from 13 residues. The CDR3 region is CASSAPGTNGYTF. The CDR3 DNA reads TGTGCCAGTAGCGCTCCGGGAACCAATGGCTACACCTTC.

This chain connects TRBV7-9 to TRBJ2-2; 10 nucleotides align to TRBD1. The CDR3 has 14 amino acids. CDR1 and CDR2 from the germline V gene are SEHNR and FQNEAQ (reference sequence). Trimming cost V 5 bases and J 5 bases; bases outside gene matches: 2. CDR3 sequence (DNA): TGTGCCAGCAGCCGGACAGGGGGGACCGGGGAGCTGTTTTTT. Amino acid sequence: CASSRTGGTGELFF.